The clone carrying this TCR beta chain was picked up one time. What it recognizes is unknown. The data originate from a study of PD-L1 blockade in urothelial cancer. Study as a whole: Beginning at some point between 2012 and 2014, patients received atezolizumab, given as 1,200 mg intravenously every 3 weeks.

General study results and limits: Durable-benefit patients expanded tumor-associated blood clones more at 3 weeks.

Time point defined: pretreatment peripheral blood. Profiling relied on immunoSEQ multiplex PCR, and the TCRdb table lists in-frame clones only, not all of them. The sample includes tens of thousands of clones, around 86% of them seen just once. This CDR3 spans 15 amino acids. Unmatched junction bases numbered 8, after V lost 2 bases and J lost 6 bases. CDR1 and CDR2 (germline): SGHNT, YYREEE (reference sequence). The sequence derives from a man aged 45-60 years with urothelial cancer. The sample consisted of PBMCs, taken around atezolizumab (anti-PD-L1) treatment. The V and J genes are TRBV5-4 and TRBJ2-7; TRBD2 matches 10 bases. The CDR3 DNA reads TGTGCCAGCAGCTTAGGGACTAGCGCAGGGGTCGAGCAGTACTTC. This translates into CASSLGTSAGVEQYF.